This TCR beta chain stems from a study of T cell repertoires in cytomegalovirus infection. In the case of this clonotype: Its cognate antigen is unknown.

TCRdb called the reads again in MiXCR, with one record for every CDR3 protein. The sample has roughly 34,000 distinct CDR3 sequences, roughly 54% seen once. Sequenced here: CD8+ T cells from cultured PBMCs, sampled from culture after CMV antigen stimulation. This TCR was sampled from a human donor in good health (CMV status not recorded). Some clones in this sample may be carry-over from other donors' samples.

The CDR3 spells CASSLGLAERSYEQYF. CDR3 sequence (DNA): TGTGCCAGCAGTTTGGGACTAGCGGAGAGATCCTACGAGCAGTACTTC. The chain uses TRBV28 and TRBJ2-7; 11 bases map to TRBD2. Unmatched junction bases numbered 5, after V lost 3 bases and J lost 1 base. This CDR3 has 16 amino acids. Germline V lookup: CDR1 MDHEN, CDR2 SYDVKM.